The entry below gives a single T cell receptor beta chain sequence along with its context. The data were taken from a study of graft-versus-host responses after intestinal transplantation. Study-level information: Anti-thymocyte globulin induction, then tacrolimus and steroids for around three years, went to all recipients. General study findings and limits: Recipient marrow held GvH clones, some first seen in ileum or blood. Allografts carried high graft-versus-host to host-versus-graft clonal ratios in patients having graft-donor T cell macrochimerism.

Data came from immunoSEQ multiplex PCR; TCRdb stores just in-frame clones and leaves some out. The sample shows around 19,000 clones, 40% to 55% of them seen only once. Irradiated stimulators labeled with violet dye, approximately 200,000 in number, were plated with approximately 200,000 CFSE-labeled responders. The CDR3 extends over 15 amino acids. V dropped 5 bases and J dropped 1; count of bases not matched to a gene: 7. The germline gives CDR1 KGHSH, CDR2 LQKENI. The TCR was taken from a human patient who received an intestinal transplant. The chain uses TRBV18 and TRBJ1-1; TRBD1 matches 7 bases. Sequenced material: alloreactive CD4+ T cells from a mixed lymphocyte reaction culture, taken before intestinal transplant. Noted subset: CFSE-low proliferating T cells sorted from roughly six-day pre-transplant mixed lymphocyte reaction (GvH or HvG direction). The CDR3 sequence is CASSIQGWGNTEAFF. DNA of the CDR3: TGTGCCAGCTCAATACAGGGGTGGGGGAACACTGAAGCTTTCTTT.